The T cell receptor beta chain under discussion was sequenced for a study of blood T cell repertoires in COVID-19. Repertoires were generated with immunoSEQ multiplex PCR, while TCRdb's copy carries only in-frame clones and drops some. The sample has about 80,000 clones; approximately 88% are singletons. Trimming removed 0 bases at V and 9 bases at J, with 18 bases between. The CDR3 extends over 16 amino acids. Germline CDR1 reads MNHEY; CDR2 reads SVGAGI. This TCR was recovered from an elderly woman with acute or convalescent COVID-19. J is TRBJ2-1 and V is TRBV6-5; possible D gene TRBD2, 6 bases. The source material was peripheral blood. The CDR3 region is CASSYSGGIGHSEQFF. The CDR3 nucleotides are TGTGCCAGCAGTTACTCGGGCGGGATTGGGCATAGTGAGCAGTTCTTC.